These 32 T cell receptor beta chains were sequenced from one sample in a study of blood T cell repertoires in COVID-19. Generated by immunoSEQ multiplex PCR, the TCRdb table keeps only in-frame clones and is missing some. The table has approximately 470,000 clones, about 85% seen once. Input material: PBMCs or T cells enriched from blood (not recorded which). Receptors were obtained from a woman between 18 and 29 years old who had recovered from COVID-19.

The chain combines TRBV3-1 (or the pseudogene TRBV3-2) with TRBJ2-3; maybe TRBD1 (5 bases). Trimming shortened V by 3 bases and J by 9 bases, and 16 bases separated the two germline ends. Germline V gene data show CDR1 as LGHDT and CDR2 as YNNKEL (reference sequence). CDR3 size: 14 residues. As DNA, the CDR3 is TGTGCCAGCAGCCAGGGCAGGACAATCAGCACGCAGTATTTT. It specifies CASSQGRTISTQYF.

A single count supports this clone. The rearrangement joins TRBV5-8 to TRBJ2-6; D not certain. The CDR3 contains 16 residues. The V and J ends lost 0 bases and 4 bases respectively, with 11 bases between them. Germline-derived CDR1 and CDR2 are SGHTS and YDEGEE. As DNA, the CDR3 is TGTGCCAGCAGCTTGGGACTGGGTTTAGGGGCCAACGTCCTGACTTTC. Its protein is CASSLGLGLGANVLTF.

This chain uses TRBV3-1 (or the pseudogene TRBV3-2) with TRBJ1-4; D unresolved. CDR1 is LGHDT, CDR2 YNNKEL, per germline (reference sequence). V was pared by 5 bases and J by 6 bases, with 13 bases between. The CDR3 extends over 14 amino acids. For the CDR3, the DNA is TGTGCCAGCAGCTTAAGGAGAGACGATGAAAAACTGTTTTTT. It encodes CASSLRRDDEKLFF.

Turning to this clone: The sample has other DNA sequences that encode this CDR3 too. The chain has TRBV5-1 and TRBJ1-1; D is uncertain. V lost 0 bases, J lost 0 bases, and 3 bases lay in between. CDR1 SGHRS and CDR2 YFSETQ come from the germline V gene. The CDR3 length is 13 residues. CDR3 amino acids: CASSLGVNTEAFF. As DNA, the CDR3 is TGCGCCAGCAGCTTGGGCGTGAACACTGAAGCTTTCTTT.

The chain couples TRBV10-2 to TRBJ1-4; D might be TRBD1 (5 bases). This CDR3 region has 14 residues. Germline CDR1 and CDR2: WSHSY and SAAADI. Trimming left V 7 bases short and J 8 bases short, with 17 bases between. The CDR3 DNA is TGCGCCAGCACCACCAGGGCGGTCGGAGAAAAACTGTTTTTT. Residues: CASTTRAVGEKLFF.

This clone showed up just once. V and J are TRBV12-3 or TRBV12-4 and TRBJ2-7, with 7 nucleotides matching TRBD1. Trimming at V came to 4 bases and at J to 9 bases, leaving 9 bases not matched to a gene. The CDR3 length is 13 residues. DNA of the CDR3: TGTGCCAGCAGTTCACCCGGGACAGAAGTGCAGTACTTC. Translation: CASSSPGTEVQYF.

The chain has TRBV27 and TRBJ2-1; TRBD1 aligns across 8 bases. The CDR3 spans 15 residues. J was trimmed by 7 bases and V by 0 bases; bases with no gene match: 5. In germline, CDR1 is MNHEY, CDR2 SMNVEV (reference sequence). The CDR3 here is CASSLSGRGPNEQFF. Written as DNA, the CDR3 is TGTGCCAGCAGTTTATCGGGCAGGGGGCCAAATGAGCAGTTCTTC.

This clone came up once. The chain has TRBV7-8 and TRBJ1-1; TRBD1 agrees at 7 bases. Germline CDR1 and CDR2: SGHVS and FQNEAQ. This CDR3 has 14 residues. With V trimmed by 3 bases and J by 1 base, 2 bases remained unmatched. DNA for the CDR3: TGTGCCAGCAGCTTTGACAGGGAGAACACTGAAGCTTTCTTT. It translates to CASSFDRENTEAFF.

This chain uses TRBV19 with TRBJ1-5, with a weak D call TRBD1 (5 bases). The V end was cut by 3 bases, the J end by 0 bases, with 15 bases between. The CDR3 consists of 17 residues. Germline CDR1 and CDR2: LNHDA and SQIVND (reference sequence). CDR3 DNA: TGTGCCAGTAGTATCCCCCGGGGGTACTATAGCAATCAGCCCCAGCATTTT. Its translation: CASSIPRGYYSNQPQHF.

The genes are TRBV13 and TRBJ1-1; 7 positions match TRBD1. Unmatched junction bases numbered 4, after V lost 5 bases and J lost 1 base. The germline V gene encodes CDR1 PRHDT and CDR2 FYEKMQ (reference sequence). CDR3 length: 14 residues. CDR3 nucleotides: TGTGCCAGCAGCGCGCAGGGGGGGAACACTGAAGCTTTCTTT. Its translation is CASSAQGGNTEAFF.

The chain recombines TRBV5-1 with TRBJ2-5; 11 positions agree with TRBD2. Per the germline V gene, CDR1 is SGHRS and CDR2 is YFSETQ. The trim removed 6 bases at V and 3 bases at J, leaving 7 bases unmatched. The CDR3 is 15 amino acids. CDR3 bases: TGCGCCAGCACCGCTAGCGGGGGGACCAAAGAGACCCAGTACTTC. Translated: CASTASGGTKETQYF.

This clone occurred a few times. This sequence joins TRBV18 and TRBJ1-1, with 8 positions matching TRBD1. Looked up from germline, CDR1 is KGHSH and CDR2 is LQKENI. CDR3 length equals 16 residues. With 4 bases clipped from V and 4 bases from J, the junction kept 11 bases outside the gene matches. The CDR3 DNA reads TGTGCCAGCTCACGGATGAACAGGGGGGAAGGCACTGAAGCTTTCTTT. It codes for CASSRMNRGEGTEAFF.

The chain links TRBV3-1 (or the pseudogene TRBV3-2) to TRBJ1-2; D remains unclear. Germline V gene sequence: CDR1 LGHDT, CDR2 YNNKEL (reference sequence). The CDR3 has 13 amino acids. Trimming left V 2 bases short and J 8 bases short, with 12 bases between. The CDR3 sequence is CASSQTRIEGYTF. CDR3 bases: TGTGCCAGCAGCCAAACCAGGATAGAAGGCTACACCTTC.

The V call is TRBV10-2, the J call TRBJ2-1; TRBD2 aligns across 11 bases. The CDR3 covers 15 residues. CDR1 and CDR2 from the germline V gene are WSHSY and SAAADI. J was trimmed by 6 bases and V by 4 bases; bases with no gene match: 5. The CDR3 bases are TGCGCCAGCAGTGTGTGGCTAGCGGGGGGCAATGAGCAGTTCTTC. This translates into CASSVWLAGGNEQFF.

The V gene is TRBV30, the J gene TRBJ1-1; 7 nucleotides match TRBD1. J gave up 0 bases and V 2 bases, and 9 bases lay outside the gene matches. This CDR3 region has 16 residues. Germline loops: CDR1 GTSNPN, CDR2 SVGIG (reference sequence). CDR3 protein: CAWSPPGGIMNTEAFF. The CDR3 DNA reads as TGTGCCTGGAGTCCCCCAGGGGGGATCATGAACACTGAAGCTTTCTTT. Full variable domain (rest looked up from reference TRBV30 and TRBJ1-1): SQTIHQWPATLVQPVGSPLSLECTVEGTSNPNLYWYRQAAGRGLQLLFYSVGIGQISSEVPQNLSASRPQDRQFILSSKKLLLSDSGFYLCAWSPPGGIMNTEAFFGQGTRLTVV.

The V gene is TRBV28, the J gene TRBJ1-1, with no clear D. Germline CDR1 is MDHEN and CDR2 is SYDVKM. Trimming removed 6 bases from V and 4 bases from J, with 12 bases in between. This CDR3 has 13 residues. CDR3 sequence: CASSPDGSTEAFF. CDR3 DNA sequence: TGTGCCAGCAGCCCTGATGGGAGCACTGAAGCTTTCTTT.

CDR3 in DNA: TGTGCCAGCAGTTACTCGTGGGGGGGGCGCGACTACACCTTC. It yields the protein CASSYSWGGRDYTF. The rearrangement joins TRBV6-5 to TRBJ1-2; TRBD1 might be the D (6 bases). CDR3 length: 14 residues. Germline CDR1 MNHEY, CDR2 SVGAGI. V was cut by 0 bases and J by 10 bases, with 15 bases left in between.

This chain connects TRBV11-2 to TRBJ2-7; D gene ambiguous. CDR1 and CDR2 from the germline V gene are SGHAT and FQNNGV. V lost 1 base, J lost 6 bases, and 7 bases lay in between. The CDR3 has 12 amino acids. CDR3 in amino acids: CASSLAQIEQYF. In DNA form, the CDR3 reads TGTGCCAGCAGCTTAGCCCAGATCGAGCAGTACTTC. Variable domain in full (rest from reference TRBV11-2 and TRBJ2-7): EAGVAQSPRYKIIEKRQSVAFWCNPISGHATLYWYQQILGQGPKLLIQFQNNGVVDDSQLPKDRFSAERLKGVDSTLKIQPAKLEDSAVYLCASSLAQIEQYFGPGTRLTVT.

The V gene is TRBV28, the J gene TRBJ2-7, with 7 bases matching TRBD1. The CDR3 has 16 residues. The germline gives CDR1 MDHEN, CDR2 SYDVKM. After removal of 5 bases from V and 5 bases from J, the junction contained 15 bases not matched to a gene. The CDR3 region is CASSRYTRDRNNEQYF. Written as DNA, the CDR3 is TGTGCCAGCAGTCGATATACCCGGGACAGAAATAACGAGCAGTACTTC.

CDR3 nucleotide sequence: TGCGCCAGCAGTCCACAGGGGAATAGGCACGAGCAGTACTTC. Encoded protein: CASSPQGNRHEQYF. The chain carries TRBV10-1 and TRBJ2-7, with 7 nucleotides matching TRBD1. The germline V gene encodes CDR1 WNHNN and CDR2 SYGVQD (reference sequence). V shed 5 bases, J shed 5 bases, and the junction held 9 bases outside the gene matches. The CDR3 consists of 14 residues.

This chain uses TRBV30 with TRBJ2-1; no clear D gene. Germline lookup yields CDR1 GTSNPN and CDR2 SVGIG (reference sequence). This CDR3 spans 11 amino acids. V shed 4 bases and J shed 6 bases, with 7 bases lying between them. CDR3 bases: TGTGCCTGGATAGAGGTCAATGAGCAGTTCTTC. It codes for CAWIEVNEQFF.

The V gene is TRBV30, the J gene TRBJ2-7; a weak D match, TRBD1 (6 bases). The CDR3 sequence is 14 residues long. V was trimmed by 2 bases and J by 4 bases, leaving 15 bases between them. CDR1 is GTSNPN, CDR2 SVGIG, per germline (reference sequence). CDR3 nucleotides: TGTGCCTGGAGTCCACTGGACAGTAAGTACGAGCAGTACTTC. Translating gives CAWSPLDSKYEQYF.

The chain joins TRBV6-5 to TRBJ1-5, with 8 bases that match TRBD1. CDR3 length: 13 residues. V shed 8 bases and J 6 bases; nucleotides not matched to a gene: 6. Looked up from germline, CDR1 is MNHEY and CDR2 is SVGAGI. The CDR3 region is CASGWTGSQPQHF. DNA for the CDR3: TGTGCCAGCGGCTGGACAGGGAGTCAGCCCCAGCATTTT.

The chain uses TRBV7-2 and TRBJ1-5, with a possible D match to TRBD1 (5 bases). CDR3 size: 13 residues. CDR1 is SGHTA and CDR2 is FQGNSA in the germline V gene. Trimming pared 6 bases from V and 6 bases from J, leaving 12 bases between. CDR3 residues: CASRGTAGQPQHF. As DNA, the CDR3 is TGTGCCAGCAGGGGGACTGCCGGTCAGCCCCAGCATTTT.

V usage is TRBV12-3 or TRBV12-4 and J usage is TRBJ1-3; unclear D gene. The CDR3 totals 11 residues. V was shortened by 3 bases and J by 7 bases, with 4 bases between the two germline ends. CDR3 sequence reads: CASSFRNTIYF. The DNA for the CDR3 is TGTGCCAGCAGTTTTCGTAACACCATATATTTT.

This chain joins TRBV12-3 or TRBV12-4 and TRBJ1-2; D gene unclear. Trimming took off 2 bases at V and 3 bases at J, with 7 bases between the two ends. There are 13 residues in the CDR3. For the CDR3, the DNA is TGTGCCAGCAGTTTACAGCAGGACTATGGCTACACCTTC. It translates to CASSLQQDYGYTF.

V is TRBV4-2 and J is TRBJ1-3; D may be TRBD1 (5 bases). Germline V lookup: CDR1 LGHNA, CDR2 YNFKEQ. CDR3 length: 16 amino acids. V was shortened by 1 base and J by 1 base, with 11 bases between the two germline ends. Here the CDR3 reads CASSQAGLLSGNTIYF. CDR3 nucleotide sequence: TGTGCCAGCAGCCAAGCGGGACTGCTGTCTGGAAACACCATATATTTT.

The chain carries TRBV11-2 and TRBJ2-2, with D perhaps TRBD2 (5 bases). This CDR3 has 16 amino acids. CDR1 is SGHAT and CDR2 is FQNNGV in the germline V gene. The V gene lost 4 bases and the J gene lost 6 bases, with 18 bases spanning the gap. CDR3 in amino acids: CASSSYAGPGAGELFF. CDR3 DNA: TGTGCCAGCAGCTCTTACGCCGGGCCCGGGGCCGGGGAGCTGTTTTTT.

The CDR3 nucleotides read TGTGCCAGCAGTAGGGACAGTATAGTGAACACTGAAGCTTTCTTT. Protein: CASSRDSIVNTEAFF. The chain carries TRBV2 and TRBJ1-1, with 7 bases identical to TRBD1. CDR1 and CDR2 (germline): SNHLY, FYNNEI. The CDR3 spans 15 residues. V was pared by 5 bases and J by 0 bases, with 6 bases of the junction left unmatched.

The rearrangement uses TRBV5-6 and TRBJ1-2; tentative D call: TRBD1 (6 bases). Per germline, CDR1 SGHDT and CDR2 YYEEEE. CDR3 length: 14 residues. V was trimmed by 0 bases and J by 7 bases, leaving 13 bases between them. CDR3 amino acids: CASSLAQGLGGYTF. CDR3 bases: TGTGCCAGCAGCTTGGCACAGGGCTTGGGTGGCTACACCTTC.

CDR3 coding DNA: TGTGCCAGCAGTGAACTAGTCTACCGCACAGATACGCAGTATTTT. It translates to CASSELVYRTDTQYF. The rearrangement joins TRBV2 to TRBJ2-3, with no clear D. Germline V gene sequence: CDR1 SNHLY, CDR2 FYNNEI. CDR3 length equals 15 residues. V lost 2 bases, J lost 1 base, and 10 bases lay in between.

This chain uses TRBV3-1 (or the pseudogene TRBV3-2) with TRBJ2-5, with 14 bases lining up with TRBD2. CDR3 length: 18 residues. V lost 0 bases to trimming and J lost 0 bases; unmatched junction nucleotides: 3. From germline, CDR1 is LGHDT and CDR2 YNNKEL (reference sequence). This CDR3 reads CASSQERTSGGYQETQYF. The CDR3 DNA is TGTGCCAGCAGCCAAGAAAGGACTAGCGGGGGGTACCAAGAGACCCAGTACTTC.